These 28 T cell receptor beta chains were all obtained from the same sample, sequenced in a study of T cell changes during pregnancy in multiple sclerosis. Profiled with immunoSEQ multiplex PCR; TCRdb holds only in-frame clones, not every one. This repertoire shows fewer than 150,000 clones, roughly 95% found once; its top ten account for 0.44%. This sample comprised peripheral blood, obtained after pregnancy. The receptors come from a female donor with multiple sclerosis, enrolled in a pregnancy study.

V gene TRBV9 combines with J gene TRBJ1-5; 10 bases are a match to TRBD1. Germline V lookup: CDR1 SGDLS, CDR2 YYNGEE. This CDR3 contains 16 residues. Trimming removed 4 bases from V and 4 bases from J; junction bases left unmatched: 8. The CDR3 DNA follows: TGTGCCAGCAGCCGATTCCCGGGACAGGGGAATCAGCCCCAGCATTTT. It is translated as CASSRFPGQGNQPQHF.

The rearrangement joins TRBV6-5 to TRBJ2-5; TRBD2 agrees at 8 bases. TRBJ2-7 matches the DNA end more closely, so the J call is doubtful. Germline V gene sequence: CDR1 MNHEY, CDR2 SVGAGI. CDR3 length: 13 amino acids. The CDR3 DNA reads TGTGCCAGCTGGACTAGCCTATCCTACGAGCAGTACTTC. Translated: CASWTSLSYEQYF.

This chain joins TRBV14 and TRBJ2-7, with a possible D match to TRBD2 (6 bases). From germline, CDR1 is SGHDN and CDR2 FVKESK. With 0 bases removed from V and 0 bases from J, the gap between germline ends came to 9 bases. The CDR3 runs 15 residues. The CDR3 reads CASSQDRESSYEQYF. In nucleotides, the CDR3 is TGTGCCAGCAGCCAAGATCGGGAGAGCTCCTACGAGCAGTACTTC.

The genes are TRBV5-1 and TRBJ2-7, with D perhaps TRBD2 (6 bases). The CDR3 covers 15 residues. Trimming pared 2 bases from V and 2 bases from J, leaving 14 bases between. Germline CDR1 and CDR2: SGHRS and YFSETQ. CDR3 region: CASSLLSGLAYEQYF. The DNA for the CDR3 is TGCGCCAGCAGCTTACTTAGCGGCCTTGCCTACGAGCAGTACTTC.

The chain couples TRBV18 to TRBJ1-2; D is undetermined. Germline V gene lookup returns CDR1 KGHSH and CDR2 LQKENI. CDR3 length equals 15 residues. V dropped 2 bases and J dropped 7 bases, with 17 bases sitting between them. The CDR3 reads CASSPEPDFYRGYTF. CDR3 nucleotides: TGTGCCAGCTCACCAGAACCGGACTTCTATCGTGGCTACACCTTC.

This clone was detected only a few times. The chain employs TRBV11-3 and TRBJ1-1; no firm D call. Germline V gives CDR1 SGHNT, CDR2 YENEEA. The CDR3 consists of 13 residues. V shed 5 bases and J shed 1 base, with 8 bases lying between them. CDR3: CASSPAGNTEAFF. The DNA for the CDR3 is TGTGCCAGCAGCCCCGCAGGGAACACTGAAGCTTTCTTT.

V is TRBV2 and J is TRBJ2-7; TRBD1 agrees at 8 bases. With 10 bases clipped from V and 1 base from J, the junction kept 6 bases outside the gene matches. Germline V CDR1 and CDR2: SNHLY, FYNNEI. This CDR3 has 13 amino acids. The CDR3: CATSGGLSYEQYF. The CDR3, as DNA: TGTGCCACCTCAGGGGGCTTATCCTACGAGCAGTACTTC.

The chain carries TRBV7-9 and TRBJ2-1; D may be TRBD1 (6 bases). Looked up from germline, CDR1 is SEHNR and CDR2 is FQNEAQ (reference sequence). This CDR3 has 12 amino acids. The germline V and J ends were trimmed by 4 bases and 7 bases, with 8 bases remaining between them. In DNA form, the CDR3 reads TGTGCCAGCAGCTCAGGGGTGAATGAGCAGTTCTTC. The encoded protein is CASSSGVNEQFF.

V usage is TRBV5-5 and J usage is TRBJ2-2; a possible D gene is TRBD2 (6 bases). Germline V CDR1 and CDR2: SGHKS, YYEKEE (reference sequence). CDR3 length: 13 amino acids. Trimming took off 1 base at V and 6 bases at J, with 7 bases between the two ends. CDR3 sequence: CASSLPGAGELFF. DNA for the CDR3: TGTGCCAGCAGCTTGCCGGGGGCCGGGGAGCTGTTTTTT.

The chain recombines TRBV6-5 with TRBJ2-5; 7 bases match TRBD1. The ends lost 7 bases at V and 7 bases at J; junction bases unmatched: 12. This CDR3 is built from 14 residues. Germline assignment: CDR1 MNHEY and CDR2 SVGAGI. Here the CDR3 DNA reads TGTGCCAGCAACCCCGGACAGGTTTTAGGGACCCAGTACTTC. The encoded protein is CASNPGQVLGTQYF.

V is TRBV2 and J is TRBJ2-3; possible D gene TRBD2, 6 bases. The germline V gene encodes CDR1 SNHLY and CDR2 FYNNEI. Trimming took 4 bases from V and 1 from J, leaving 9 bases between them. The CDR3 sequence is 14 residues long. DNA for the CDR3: TGTGCCAGCAGTGGGACGGGGGGCACAGATACGCAGTATTTT. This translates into CASSGTGGTDTQYF. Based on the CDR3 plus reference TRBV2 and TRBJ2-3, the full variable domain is EPEVTQTPSHQVTQMGQEVILRCVPISNHLYFYWYRQILGQKVEFLVSFYNNEISEKSEIFDDQFSVERPDGSNFTLKIRSTKLEDSAMYFCASSGTGGTDTQYFGPGTRLTVL.

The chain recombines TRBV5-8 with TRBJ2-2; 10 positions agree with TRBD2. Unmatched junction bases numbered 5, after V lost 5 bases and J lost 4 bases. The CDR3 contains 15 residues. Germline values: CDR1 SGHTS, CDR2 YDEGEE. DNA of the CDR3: TGTGCCAGCAGTCTGCTAGCGGGAGTCACCGGGGAGCTGTTTTTT. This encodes CASSLLAGVTGELFF.

CDR3: CASSWPGQGSHEQYF. The CDR3, as DNA: TGTGCCAGCAGCTGGCCGGGACAGGGTTCCCACGAGCAGTACTTC. This sequence joins TRBV5-4 and TRBJ2-7; 9 bases line up with TRBD1. Germline CDR1 SGHNT, CDR2 YYREEE (reference sequence). V was pared by 3 bases and J by 5 bases, with 9 bases of the junction left unmatched. The CDR3 is 15 amino acids.

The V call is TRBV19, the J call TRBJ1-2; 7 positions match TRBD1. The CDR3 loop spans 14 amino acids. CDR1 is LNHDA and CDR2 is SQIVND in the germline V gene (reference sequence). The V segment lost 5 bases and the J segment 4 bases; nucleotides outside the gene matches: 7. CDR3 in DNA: TGTGCCAGTAGTCTAACGACAGGGTTCTATGGCTACACCTTC. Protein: CASSLTTGFYGYTF.

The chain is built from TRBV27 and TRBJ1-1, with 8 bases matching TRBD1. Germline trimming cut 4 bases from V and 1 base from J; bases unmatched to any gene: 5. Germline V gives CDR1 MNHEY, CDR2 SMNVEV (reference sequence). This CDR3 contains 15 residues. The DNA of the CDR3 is TGTGCCAGCAGTTCCCTGGGACAGGCGAACACTGAAGCTTTCTTT. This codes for CASSSLGQANTEAFF.

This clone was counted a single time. In DNA form, the CDR3 reads TGTGCCAGCAGTTTATTGGGACAGCAGGTTAGGGCGAAGTACTTC. It translates to CASSLLGQQVRAKYF. The V gene is TRBV28, the J gene TRBJ2-7; 7 nucleotides align to TRBD1. Germline CDR1 and CDR2: MDHEN and SYDVKM. V lost 1 base, J lost 11 bases, and 14 bases stayed unmatched. The CDR3 runs 15 residues.

The CDR3 nucleotides read TGTGCCAGCAGTTTCCCAGACAGGGGGAGGGATAGCAATCAGCCCCAGCATTTT. Encoded protein: CASSFPDRGRDSNQPQHF. V gene TRBV27 combines with J gene TRBJ1-5, with 9 bases that match TRBD1. V lost 3 bases to trimming and J lost 0 bases; unmatched junction nucleotides: 9. This CDR3 has 18 residues. CDR1 and CDR2 (germline): MNHEY, SMNVEV (reference sequence).

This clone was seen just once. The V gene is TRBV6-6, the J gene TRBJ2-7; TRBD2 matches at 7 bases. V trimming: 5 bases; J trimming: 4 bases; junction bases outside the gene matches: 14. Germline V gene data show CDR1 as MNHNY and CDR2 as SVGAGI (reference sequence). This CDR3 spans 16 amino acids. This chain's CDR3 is CASSPQFRGREYEQYF. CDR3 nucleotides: TGTGCCAGCAGTCCTCAATTCAGAGGGAGGGAATACGAGCAGTACTTC.

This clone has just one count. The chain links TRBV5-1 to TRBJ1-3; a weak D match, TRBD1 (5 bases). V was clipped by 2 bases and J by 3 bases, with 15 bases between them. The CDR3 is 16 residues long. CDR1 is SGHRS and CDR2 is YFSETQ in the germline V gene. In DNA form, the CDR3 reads TGCGCCAGCAGCTTCTACCCCGGGACTGATGGAAACACCATATATTTT. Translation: CASSFYPGTDGNTIYF.

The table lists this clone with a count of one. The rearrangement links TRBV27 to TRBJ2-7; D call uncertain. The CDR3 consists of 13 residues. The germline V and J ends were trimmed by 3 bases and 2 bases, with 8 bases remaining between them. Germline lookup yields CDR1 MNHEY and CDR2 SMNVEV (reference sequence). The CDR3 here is CASSFKSAYEQYF. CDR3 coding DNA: TGTGCCAGCAGTTTCAAGAGCGCCTACGAGCAGTACTTC.

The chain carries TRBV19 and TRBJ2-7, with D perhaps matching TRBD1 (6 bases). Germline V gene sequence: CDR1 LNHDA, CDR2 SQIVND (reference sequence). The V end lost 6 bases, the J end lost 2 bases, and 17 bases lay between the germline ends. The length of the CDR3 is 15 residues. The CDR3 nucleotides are TGTGCCAGTAGCCTATTCCCAGGGGCGCCCTACGAGCAGTACTTC. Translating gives CASSLFPGAPYEQYF.

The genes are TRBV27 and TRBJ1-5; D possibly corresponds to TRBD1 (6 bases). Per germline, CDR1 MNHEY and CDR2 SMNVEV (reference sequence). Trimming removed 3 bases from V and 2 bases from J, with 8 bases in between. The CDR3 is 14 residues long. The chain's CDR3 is CASSFSGGNQPQHF. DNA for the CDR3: TGTGCCAGCAGTTTCTCAGGGGGCAATCAGCCCCAGCATTTT.

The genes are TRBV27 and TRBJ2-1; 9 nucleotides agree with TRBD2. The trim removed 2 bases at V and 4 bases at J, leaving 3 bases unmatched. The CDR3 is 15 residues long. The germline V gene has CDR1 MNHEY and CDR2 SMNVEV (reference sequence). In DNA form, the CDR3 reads TGTGCCAGCAGTTTACTAGCGGGGCTTTACAATGAGCAGTTCTTC. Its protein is CASSLLAGLYNEQFF.

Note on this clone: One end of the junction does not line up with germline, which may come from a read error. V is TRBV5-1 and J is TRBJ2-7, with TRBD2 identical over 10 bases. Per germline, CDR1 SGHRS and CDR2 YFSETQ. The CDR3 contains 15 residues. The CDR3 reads CASSNPPSGSSKYSF. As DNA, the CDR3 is TGCGCCAGCAGTAACCCTCCTAGCGGGAGCAGCAAGTATTCCTTC.

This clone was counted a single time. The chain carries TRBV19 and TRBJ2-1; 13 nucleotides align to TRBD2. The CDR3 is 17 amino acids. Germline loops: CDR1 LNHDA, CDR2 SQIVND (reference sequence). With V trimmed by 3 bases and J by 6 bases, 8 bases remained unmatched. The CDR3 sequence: CASSIVPGLAGLNEQFF. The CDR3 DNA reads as TGTGCCAGTAGTATTGTCCCGGGACTAGCGGGACTCAATGAGCAGTTCTTC.

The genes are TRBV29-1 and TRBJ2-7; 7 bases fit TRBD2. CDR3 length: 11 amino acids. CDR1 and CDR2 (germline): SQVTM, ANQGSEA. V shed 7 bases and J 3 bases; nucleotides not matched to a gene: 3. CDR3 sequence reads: CSATSDYEQYF. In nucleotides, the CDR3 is TGCAGCGCTACTAGCGACTACGAGCAGTACTTC.

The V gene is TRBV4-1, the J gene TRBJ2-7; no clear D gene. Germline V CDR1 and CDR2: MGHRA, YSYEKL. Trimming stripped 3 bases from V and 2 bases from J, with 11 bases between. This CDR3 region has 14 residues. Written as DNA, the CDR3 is TGCGCCAGCAGCCAGTCTAGTCTCCCCTACGAGCAGTACTTC. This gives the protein CASSQSSLPYEQYF.

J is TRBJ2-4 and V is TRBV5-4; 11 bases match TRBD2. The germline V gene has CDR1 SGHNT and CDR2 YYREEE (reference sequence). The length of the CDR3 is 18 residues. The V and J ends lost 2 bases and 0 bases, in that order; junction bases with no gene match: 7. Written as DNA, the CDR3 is TGTGCCAGCAGCTTTGCCGGGACTAGCGGAGTAGCCAAAAACATTCAGTACTTC. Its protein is CASSFAGTSGVAKNIQYF.